The present T cell receptor beta chain was sequenced within a study of blood T cell repertoires in COVID-19. Study-level background: Italy, Spain and the United States were the sources of the convalescent and acute COVID-19 samples. T cells, B-cell-depleted T cells, or PBMCs provided the cDNA or gDNA that served as material.

Original data processing: How many nucleated cells were present was estimated from reference gene primer amplification. Generated by immunoSEQ multiplex PCR, the TCRdb table keeps only in-frame clones and is missing some. That table is the source of V, J and clone size, and D and trimming were worked out from the DNA. Of around 150,000 clones listed, 80% to 90% are singletons. Between the trimmed V and J ends, which lost 0 bases and 1 base, there was a span of 15 bases. This CDR3 contains 17 residues. Germline CDR1 MGHRA, CDR2 YSYEKL. Material: peripheral blood. The receptor's source is a man between 60 and 75 years old with active or convalescent COVID-19. The rearrangement uses TRBV4-1 and TRBJ1-1; D perhaps matches TRBD1 (5 bases). CDR3 protein: CASSQDLREGRNTEAFF. The CDR3 DNA reads TGCGCCAGCAGCCAAGATCTCAGGGAGGGGAGGAACACTGAAGCTTTCTTT.